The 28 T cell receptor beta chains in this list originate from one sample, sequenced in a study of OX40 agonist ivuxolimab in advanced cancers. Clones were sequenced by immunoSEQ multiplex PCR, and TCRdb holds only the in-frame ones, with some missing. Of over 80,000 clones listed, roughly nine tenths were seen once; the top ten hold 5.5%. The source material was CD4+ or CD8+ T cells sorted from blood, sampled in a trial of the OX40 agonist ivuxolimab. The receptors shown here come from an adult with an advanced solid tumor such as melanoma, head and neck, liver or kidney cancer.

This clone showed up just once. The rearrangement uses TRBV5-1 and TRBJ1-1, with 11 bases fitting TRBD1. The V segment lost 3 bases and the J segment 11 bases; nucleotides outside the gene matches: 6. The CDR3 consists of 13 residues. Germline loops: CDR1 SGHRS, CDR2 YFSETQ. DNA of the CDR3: TGCGCCAGCAGCTCTGGACAGGGGGCAAAGGCTTTCTTT. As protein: CASSSGQGAKAFF.

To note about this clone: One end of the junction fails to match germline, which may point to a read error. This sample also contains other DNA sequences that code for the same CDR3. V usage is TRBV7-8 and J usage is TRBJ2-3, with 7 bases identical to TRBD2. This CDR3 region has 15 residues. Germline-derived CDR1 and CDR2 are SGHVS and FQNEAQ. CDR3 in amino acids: CASSLGRTSSDTQYF. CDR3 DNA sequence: TGTGCCAGCAGTTTAGGGCGGACTAGTTCAGATACGCAGTATTTT.

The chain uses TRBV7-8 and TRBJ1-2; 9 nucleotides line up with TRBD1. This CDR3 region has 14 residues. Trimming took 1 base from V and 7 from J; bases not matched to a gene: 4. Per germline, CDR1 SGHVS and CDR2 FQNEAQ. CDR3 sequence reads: CASSLEGQGRGYTF. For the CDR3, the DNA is TGTGCCAGCAGCTTAGAGGGACAGGGCCGTGGCTACACCTTC. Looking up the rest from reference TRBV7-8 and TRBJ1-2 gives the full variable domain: GAGVSQSPRYKVAKRGQDVALRCDPISGHVSLFWYQQALGQGPEFLTYFQNEAQLDKSGLPSDRFFAERPEGSVSTLKIQRTQQEDSAVYLCASSLEGQGRGYTFGSGTRLTVV.

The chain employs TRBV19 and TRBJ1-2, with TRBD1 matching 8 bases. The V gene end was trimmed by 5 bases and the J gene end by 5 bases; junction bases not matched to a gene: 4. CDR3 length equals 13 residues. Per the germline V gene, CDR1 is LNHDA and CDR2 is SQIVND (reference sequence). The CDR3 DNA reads TGTGCCAGTAGTCCGGACAGGGTATATGGCTACACCTTC. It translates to CASSPDRVYGYTF.

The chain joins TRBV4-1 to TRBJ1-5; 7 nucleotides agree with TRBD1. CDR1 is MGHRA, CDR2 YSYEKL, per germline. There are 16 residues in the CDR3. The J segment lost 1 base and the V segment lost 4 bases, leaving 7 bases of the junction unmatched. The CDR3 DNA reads TGCGCCAGCAGCCCCAGGGGGGGTTTAAGCAATCAGCCCCAGCATTTT. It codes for CASSPRGGLSNQPQHF.

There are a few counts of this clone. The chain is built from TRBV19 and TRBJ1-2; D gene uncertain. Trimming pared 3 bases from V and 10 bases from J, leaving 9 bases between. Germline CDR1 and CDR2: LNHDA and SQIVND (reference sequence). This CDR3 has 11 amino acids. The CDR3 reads CASSMFSTYTF. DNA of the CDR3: TGTGCCAGTAGTATGTTCAGTACCTACACCTTC.

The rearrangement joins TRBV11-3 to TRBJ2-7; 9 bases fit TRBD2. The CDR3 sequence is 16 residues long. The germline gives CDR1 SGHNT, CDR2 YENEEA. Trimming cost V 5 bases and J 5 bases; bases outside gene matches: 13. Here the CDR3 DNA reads TGTGCCAGCAGCCTCAAAGGTGGCGGGGGGGCAAACGAGCAGTACTTC. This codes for CASSLKGGGGANEQYF.

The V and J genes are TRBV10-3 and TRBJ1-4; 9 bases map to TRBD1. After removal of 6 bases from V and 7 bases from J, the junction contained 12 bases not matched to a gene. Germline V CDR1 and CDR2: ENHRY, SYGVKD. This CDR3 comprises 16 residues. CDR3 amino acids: CAISEPNGTGSEKLFF. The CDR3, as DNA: TGTGCCATCAGCGAGCCTAACGGGACAGGGTCTGAAAAACTGTTTTTT.

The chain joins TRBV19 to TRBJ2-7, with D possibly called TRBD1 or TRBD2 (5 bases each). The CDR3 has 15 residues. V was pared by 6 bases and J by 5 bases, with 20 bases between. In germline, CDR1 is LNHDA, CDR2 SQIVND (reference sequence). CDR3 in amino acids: CASSAPQGVGDEQYF. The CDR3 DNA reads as TGTGCCAGTAGCGCCCCCCAAGGGGTGGGAGACGAGCAGTACTTC.

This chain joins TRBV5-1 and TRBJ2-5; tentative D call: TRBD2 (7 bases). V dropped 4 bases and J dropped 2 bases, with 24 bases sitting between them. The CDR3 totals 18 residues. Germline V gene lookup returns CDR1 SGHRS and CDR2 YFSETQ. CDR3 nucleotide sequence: TGCGCCAGCAGCCCAAAGGGGGGGCCTTACCGCGGGCAAGAGACCCAGTACTTC. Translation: CASSPKGGPYRGQETQYF.

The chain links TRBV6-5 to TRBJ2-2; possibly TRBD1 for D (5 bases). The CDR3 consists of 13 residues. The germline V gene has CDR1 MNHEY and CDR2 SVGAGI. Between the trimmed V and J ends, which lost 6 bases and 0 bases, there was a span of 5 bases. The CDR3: CASRQANTGELFF. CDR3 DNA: TGTGCCAGCAGACAGGCGAACACCGGGGAGCTGTTTTTT.

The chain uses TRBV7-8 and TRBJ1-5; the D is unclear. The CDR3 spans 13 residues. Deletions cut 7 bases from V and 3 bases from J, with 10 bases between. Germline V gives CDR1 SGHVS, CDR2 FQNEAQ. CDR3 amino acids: CASTFDFNQPQHF. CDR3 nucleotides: TGTGCCAGCACCTTTGATTTCAATCAGCCCCAGCATTTT.

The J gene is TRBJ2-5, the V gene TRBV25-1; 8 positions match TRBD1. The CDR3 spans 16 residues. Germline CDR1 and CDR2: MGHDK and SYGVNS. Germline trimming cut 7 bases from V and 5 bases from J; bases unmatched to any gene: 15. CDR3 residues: CASTPRLAGGYETQYF. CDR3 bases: TGTGCCAGCACTCCGAGGCTGGCAGGGGGCTATGAGACCCAGTACTTC. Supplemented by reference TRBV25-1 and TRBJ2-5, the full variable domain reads EADIYQTPRYLVIGTGKKITLECSQTMGHDKMYWYQQDPGMELHLIHYSYGVNSTEKGDLSSESTVSRIRTEHFPLTLESARPSHTSQYLCASTPRLAGGYETQYFGPGTRLLVL.

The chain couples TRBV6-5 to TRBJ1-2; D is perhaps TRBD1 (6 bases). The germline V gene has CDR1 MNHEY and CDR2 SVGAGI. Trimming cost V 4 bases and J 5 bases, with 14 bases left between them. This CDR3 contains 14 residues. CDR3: CASSSPRGGYGYTF. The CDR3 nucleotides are TGTGCCAGCAGTTCCCCGCGAGGGGGATATGGCTACACCTTC.

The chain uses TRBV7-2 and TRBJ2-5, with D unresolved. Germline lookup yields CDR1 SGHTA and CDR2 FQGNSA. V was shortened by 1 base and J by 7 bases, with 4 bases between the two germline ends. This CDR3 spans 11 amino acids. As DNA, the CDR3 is TGTGCCAGCAGCTTAGATGGGACCCAGTACTTC. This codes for CASSLDGTQYF.

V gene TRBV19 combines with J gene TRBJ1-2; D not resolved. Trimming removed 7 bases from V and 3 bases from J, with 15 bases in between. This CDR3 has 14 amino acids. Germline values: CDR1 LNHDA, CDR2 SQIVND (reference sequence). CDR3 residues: CASTRAVSHYGYTF. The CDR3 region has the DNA TGTGCCAGTACTCGGGCCGTCTCCCACTATGGCTACACCTTC.

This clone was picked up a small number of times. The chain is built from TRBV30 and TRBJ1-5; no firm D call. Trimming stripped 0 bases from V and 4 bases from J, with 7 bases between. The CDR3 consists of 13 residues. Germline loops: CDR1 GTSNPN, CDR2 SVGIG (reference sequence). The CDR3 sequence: CAWSVGGNQPQHF. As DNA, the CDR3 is TGTGCCTGGAGTGTAGGAGGGAATCAGCCCCAGCATTTT. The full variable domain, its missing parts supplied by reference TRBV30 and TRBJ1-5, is SQTIHQWPATLVQPVGSPLSLECTVEGTSNPNLYWYRQAAGRGLQLLFYSVGIGQISSEVPQNLSASRPQDRQFILSSKKLLLSDSGFYLCAWSVGGNQPQHFGDGTRLSIL.

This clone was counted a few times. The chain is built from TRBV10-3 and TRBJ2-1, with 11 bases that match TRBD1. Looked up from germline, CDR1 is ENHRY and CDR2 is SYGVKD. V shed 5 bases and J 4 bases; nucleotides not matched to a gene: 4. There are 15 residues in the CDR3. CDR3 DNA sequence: TGTGCCATCAGTCCCGGACAGGGGGCTTACAATGAGCAGTTCTTC. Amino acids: CAISPGQGAYNEQFF.

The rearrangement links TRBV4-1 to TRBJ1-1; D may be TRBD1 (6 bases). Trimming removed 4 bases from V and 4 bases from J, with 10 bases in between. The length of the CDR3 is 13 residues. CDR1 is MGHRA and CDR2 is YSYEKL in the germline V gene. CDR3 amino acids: CASSLNRATEAFF. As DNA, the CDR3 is TGCGCCAGCAGCCTAAACAGGGCCACTGAAGCTTTCTTT.

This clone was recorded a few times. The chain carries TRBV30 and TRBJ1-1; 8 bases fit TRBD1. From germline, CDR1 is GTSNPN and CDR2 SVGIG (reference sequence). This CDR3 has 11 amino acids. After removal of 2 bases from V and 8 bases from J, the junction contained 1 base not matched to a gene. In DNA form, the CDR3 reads TGTGCCTGGAGTAGGGACAGGGAAGCTTTCTTT. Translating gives CAWSRDREAFF.

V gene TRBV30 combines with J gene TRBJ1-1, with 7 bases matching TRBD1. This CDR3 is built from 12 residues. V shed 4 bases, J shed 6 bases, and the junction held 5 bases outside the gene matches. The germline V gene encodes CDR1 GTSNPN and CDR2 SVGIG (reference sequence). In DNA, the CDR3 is TGTGCCTGGACAGGGGGGGGTGCTGAAGCTTTCTTT. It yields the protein CAWTGGGAEAFF.

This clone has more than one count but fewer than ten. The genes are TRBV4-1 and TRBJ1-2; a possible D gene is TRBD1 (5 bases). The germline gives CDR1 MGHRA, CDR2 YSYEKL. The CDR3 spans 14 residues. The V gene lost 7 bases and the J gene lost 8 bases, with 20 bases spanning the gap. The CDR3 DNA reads TGCGCCAGCACCTCAAGGCTGGGGACGTGGGGCTACACCTTC. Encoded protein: CASTSRLGTWGYTF.

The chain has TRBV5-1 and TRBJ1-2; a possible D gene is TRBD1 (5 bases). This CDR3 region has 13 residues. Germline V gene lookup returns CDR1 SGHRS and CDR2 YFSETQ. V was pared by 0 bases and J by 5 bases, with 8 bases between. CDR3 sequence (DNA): TGCGCCAGCAGCTTGGTGGGGGATTATGGCTACACCTTC. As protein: CASSLVGDYGYTF.

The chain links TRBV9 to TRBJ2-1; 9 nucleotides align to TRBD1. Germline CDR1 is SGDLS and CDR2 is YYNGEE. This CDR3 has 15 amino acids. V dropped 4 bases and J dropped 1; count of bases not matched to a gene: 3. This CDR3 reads CASSIQGASYNEQFF. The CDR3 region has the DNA TGTGCCAGCAGCATACAGGGGGCGTCCTACAATGAGCAGTTCTTC.

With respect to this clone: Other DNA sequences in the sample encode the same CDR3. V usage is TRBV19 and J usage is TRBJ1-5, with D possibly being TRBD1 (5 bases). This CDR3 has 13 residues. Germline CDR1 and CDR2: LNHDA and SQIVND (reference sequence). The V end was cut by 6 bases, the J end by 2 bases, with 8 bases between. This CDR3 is CASRDRGNQPQHF. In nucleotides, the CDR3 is TGTGCCAGTAGAGACAGAGGCAATCAGCCCCAGCATTTT. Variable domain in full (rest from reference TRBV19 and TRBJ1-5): DGGITQSPKYLFRKEGQNVTLSCEQNLNHDAMYWYRQDPGQGLRLIYYSQIVNDFQKGDIAEGYSVSREKKESFPLTVTSAQKNPTAFYLCASRDRGNQPQHFGDGTRLSIL.

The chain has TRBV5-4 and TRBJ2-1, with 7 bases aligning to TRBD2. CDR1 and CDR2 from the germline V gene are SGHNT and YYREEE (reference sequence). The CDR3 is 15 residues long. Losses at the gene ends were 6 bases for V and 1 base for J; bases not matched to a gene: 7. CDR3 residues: CASTPQRGSYNEQFF. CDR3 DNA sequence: TGTGCCAGCACCCCGCAGCGGGGTTCCTACAATGAGCAGTTCTTC.

Written as DNA, the CDR3 is TGCGCCAGCAGTGACCTAGGTTCACCCCTCCACTTT. Amino acid sequence: CASSDLGSPLHF. This rearrangement joins TRBV10-2 to TRBJ1-6; D ambiguous. Deletions cut 3 bases from V and 9 bases from J, with 6 bases between. CDR3 length: 12 amino acids. Germline loops: CDR1 WSHSY, CDR2 SAAADI.

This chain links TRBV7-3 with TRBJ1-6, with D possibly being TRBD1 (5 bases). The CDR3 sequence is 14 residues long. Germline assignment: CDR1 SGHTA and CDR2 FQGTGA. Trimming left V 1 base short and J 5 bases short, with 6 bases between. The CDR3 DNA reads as TGTGCCAGCAGCTTAAGGGGCGATAATTCACCCCTCCACTTT. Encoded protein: CASSLRGDNSPLHF.